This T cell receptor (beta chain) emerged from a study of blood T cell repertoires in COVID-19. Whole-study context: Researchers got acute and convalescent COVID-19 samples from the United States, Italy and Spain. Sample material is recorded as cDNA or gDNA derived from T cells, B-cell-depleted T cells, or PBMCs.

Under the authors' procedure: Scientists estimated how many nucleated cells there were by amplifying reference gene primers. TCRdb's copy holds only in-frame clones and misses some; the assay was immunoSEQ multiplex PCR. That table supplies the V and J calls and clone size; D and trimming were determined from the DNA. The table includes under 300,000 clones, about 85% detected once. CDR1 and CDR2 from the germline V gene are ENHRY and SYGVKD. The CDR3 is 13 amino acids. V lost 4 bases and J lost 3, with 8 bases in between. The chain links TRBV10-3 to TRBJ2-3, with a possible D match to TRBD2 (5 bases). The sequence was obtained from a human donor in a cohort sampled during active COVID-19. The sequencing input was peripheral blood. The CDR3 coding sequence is TGTGCCATCAGTGGTGGGAGTACAGATACGCAGTATTTT. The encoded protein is CAISGGSTDTQYF.